The rows below give T cell receptor beta chains drawn from one sample of a study of human T cells and chemical hapten exposure. Via MiXCR, TCRdb re-called the RACE reads, giving one row per CDR3 protein. The sample carries about 31,000 distinct CDR3 sequences, about 7% recorded once. Sequenced sample: whole blood. These receptors all come from a human donor in good health. Some clones in this sample may be carry-over from other donors' samples. The CDR3 runs from the conserved cysteine through the conserved F or W. D genes are given only for firm matches. A clone size is listed for some rows: how often the clone was seen (once, few, many), or a class if it is expanded.

abundance: many
v_gene: TRBV20-1
j_gene: TRBJ1-1
d_gene: -
CDR3nt: TGCAGTGCTAGGAAGGACAGCACTGAAGCTTTCTTT
CDR3aa: CSARKDSTEAFF

abundance: -
v_gene: TRBV6-6
j_gene: TRBJ1-2
d_gene: -
CDR3nt: TGTGCCAGCAGTTACGACAGGAACTATGGCTACACCTTC
CDR3aa: CASSYDRNYGYTF

abundance: many
v_gene: TRBV18
j_gene: TRBJ1-2
d_gene: -
CDR3nt: TGTGCCAGCTCACCCCGTACCCGGATGGAATACGTCACTTATGGCTACACCTTC
CDR3aa: CASSPRTRMEYVTYGYTF

abundance: many
v_gene: TRBV20-1
j_gene: TRBJ2-3
d_gene: -
CDR3nt: TGCAGTGCTAGATATACGGGGGGCAGCACAGATACGCAGTATTTT
CDR3aa: CSARYTGGSTDTQYF

abundance: -
v_gene: TRBV2
j_gene: TRBJ1-3
d_gene: -
CDR3nt: TGTGCCAGCAGTGGGCAGCTAACGGTGGGAAACACCATATATTTT
CDR3aa: CASSGQLTVGNTIYF

abundance: -
v_gene: TRBV28
j_gene: TRBJ2-1
d_gene: TRBD1
CDR3nt: TGTGCCAGCAGTCCAGGGGGCGTTGAGCAGTTCTTC
CDR3aa: CASSPGGVEQFF

abundance: few
v_gene: TRBV5-4
j_gene: TRBJ2-3
d_gene: TRBD2
CDR3nt: TGTGCCAGCAGCCCTGAGACTAGCGGGATGAGTACGCAGTATTTT
CDR3aa: CASSPETSGMSTQYF

abundance: medium-sized
v_gene: TRBV5-4
j_gene: TRBJ1-2
d_gene: -
CDR3nt: TGTGCCAGCAGCTTGGAAAACAAGGGGAACTATGGCTACACCTTC
CDR3aa: CASSLENKGNYGYTF

abundance: many
v_gene: TRBV7-8
j_gene: TRBJ2-7
d_gene: -
CDR3nt: TGTGCCAGCAGCCCACGGGCGAGCTACGAGCAGTACTTC
CDR3aa: CASSPRASYEQYF

abundance: -
v_gene: TRBV7-9
j_gene: TRBJ1-4
d_gene: -
CDR3nt: TGTGCCAGCAGCTTAGGGACAAGGAAGGAAAAACTGTTTTTT
CDR3aa: CASSLGTRKEKLFF

abundance: -
v_gene: TRBV5-1
j_gene: TRBJ1-1
d_gene: -
CDR3nt: TGCGCCAGCAGCTTCACAGGGAACACTGAAGCTTTCTTT
CDR3aa: CASSFTGNTEAFF

abundance: many
v_gene: TRBV7-9
j_gene: TRBJ2-5
d_gene: TRBD2
CDR3nt: TGTGCCAGCAGCCTTTTAGCGGGCCCGCGGGAGACCCAGTACTTC
CDR3aa: CASSLLAGPRETQYF

abundance: many
v_gene: TRBV5-1
j_gene: TRBJ2-7
d_gene: -
CDR3nt: TGCGCCAGCAACAACGATCGGGGCAAGTGGTACTTC
CDR3aa: CASNNDRGKWYF

abundance: -
v_gene: TRBV6-2/TRBV6-3
j_gene: TRBJ1-1
d_gene: TRBD1
CDR3nt: TGTGCCAGCAGGCCCGCAGGGGGCGGGAGCCTCGAAGCTTTCTTT
CDR3aa: CASRPAGGGSLEAFF

abundance: -
v_gene: TRBV3-1
j_gene: TRBJ2-3
d_gene: -
CDR3nt: TGTGCCAGCAGCCGCTTGGAAGGGAGATGGGATACGCAGTATTTT
CDR3aa: CASSRLEGRWDTQYF

abundance: many
v_gene: TRBV2
j_gene: TRBJ2-3
d_gene: -
CDR3nt: TGTGCCAGCAGTGTAAGCGGAGTACTGGGTACGCAGTATTTT
CDR3aa: CASSVSGVLGTQYF

abundance: many
v_gene: TRBV2
j_gene: TRBJ1-1
d_gene: -
CDR3nt: TGTGCCAGCCACTTGACGGTCGAAGCTTTCTTT
CDR3aa: CASHLTVEAFF

abundance: many
v_gene: TRBV27
j_gene: TRBJ2-3
d_gene: TRBD2
CDR3nt: TGTGCCAGCAGTTCTAGCGGGTCTAGCACAGATACGCAGTATTTT
CDR3aa: CASSSSGSSTDTQYF

abundance: many
v_gene: TRBV5-6
j_gene: TRBJ2-2
d_gene: TRBD1
CDR3nt: TGTGCCAGCAGGATGGACAGGGGAGCCGGGGAGCTGTTTTTT
CDR3aa: CASRMDRGAGELFF

abundance: -
v_gene: TRBV4-2
j_gene: TRBJ2-5
d_gene: TRBD2
CDR3nt: TGTGCCGGCAGCCAAGGGCTAGCGGGAGGTTATGGAGGGATGGAGACCCAGTACTTC
CDR3aa: CAGSQGLAGGYGGMETQYF

abundance: -
v_gene: TRBV6-5
j_gene: TRBJ1-6
d_gene: -
CDR3nt: TGTGCCAGCAGTCAACGAAGGGGCTCCTATAATTCACCCCTCCACTTT
CDR3aa: CASSQRRGSYNSPLHF

abundance: many
v_gene: TRBV18
j_gene: TRBJ1-1
d_gene: TRBD1
CDR3nt: TGTGCCAGCTCACCACGCCTACAGGGGGATGAGGGCACTGAAGCTTTCTTT
CDR3aa: CASSPRLQGDEGTEAFF

abundance: few
v_gene: TRBV20-1
j_gene: TRBJ2-1
d_gene: TRBD1
CDR3nt: TGCAGTGCCGGCGGGACAGGTAACAATGAGCAGTTCTTC
CDR3aa: CSAGGTGNNEQFF

abundance: -
v_gene: TRBV7-8
j_gene: TRBJ1-2
d_gene: TRBD1
CDR3nt: TGTGCCAGCAGCTTAGGACTCGAAGGGACAGGATGTAACTATGGCTACACCTTC
CDR3aa: CASSLGLEGTGCNYGYTF

abundance: -
v_gene: TRBV6-5
j_gene: TRBJ2-3
d_gene: TRBD2
CDR3nt: TGTGCCAGCAGTCGTCTAGCGGGGACCTCAGATACGCAGTATTTT
CDR3aa: CASSRLAGTSDTQYF

abundance: many
v_gene: TRBV4-2
j_gene: TRBJ1-5
d_gene: -
CDR3nt: TGTGCCAGCAGCCAAGACGGGCAGGGCGGGCTCAATCAGCCCCAGCATTTT
CDR3aa: CASSQDGQGGLNQPQHF

abundance: many
v_gene: TRBV3-1
j_gene: TRBJ1-6
d_gene: -
CDR3nt: TGTGCCAGCAGCCAAGTGAACAATAATTCACCCCTCCACTTT
CDR3aa: CASSQVNNNSPLHF

abundance: few
v_gene: TRBV2
j_gene: TRBJ2-7
d_gene: -
CDR3nt: TGTGCCAGCAGCCAAGGAGGGTTAAGCACCTACGAGCAGTACTTC
CDR3aa: CASSQGGLSTYEQYF

abundance: -
v_gene: TRBV10-2
j_gene: TRBJ2-5
d_gene: -
CDR3nt: TGCGCCAGCAGTGACGGGCAGTTTACCGAGACCCAGTACTTC
CDR3aa: CASSDGQFTETQYF

abundance: many
v_gene: TRBV10-3
j_gene: TRBJ2-7
d_gene: -
CDR3nt: TGTGCCATCAGTGACAGTTCCTACGAGCAGTACTTC
CDR3aa: CAISDSSYEQYF

abundance: -
v_gene: TRBV7-9
j_gene: TRBJ2-7
d_gene: -
CDR3nt: TGTGCCAGCAGGGGACATACGATCGGCGAGCAGTACTTC
CDR3aa: CASRGHTIGEQYF

abundance: many
v_gene: TRBV2
j_gene: TRBJ2-1
d_gene: -
CDR3nt: TGTGCCAGCACCGGGAGCCCATACAATGAGCAGTTCTTC
CDR3aa: CASTGSPYNEQFF

abundance: few
v_gene: TRBV7-2
j_gene: TRBJ2-1
d_gene: TRBD1
CDR3nt: TGTGCCAGCAGCCTACGGACAGGCCTGAAGGGGAATGAGCAGTTCTTC
CDR3aa: CASSLRTGLKGNEQFF